This entry is about one T cell receptor (beta chain). Antigen: not known. This sample is drawn from a study of cytomegalovirus exposure and HLA in healthy donors. Findings and limits, study-wide: One variant, a missense change in DCLRE1C, was linked in a later analysis to TCR beta V- and J-gene trimming. In all likelihood, a cluster of highly shared sequence variants was a sequencing artifact.

PCR was performed using 60 Vbeta and 13 Jbeta primers. The protocol was immunoSEQ multiplex PCR, while the TCRdb copy is restricted to in-frame clones and leaves out a portion. In the table there are some 150,000 clones, about four fifths of which are singletons. The TCR comes from a woman aged 35 to 49 in good health and CMV-seropositive. The sequenced sample consisted of PBMCs.

In DNA form, the CDR3 reads TGCGCCAGCAGAACCGCACAGGGGTTCGAGCAGTACTTC. Its protein is CASRTAQGFEQYF. The chain recombines TRBV5-1 with TRBJ2-7; 7 bases are a match to TRBD1. Unmatched junction bases numbered 8, after V lost 5 bases and J lost 6 bases. Germline CDR1 SGHRS, CDR2 YFSETQ. There are 13 residues in the CDR3.